What follows describes a single TCR beta chain. Its antigen is undetermined. A read error may account for a junction end that differs from germline. The sample comes from a study of tumor-infiltrating lymphocytes in primary liver carcinoma. Study background: Men as well as women, aged 30 to 69 years, made up the patients.

Per the germline V gene, CDR1 is SGHNT and CDR2 is YENEEA. The CDR3 is 13 amino acids. Whole-study results and caveats: A fraction of only about 7.5-25% of top clones appeared in all five tumor regions.

The authors made TCR beta cDNA from approximately 500 ng total RNA with a constant-region primer. Slightly modified ARM-PCR served as the procedure for the TCR beta libraries. These libraries came from three rounds of nested multiplex PCR. Use of TRBV1-TRBV30 forward primers with a C-beta reverse primer characterized the first two PCR rounds, which lasted ten to eleven cycles each. TCRdb reanalysed the multiplex PCR reads using MiXCR and keeps one entry per CDR3 protein. This table has around 70,000 distinct CDR3 sequences, 60% to 75% appearing once. From 20-30 mg of unsorted bulk tissue, DNA and RNA were co-extracted together.

Sample: liver tumor tissue from sampling region 4. Subset here: tumor region T4, right-lateral pole. This receptor was obtained from a man between 35 and 55 years old with primary liver carcinoma and hepatitis B virus infection. The rearrangement joins TRBV11-3 to TRBJ2-1; 8 nucleotides line up with TRBD1. In DNA, the CDR3 is TGTGTCAGCTGCTTTACAGGGGGGAATGAGCAGTTCTTC. It yields the protein CVSCFTGGNEQFF.